This T cell receptor (beta chain) was sequenced during a study of T cell repertoires in cytomegalovirus infection. In regard to this clonotype: Antigen unknown.

The study, taken as a whole, reports: There were HLA-C-restricted CMV-specific TCR beta clonotypes dominating the ex vivo response.

The CDR3 is 16 residues long. V lost 6 bases, J lost 3 bases, and 19 bases lay in between. Per the germline V gene, CDR1 is MRHNA and CDR2 is SNTAGT. TCRdb itself ran the reads through MiXCR, one entry per CDR3 protein. The sample contains approximately 910,000 distinct CDR3 sequences, roughly 31% of which appear only once. The sequence was obtained from a human donor in good health (CMV status not recorded). Some clones in this sample may be carry-over from other donors' samples. This chain uses TRBV6-4 with TRBJ2-3, with a tentative D call TRBD2 (5 bases). The sequenced sample was cultured CD8+ T cells from PBMCs, obtained from culture after CMV antigen stimulation. The CDR3 DNA reads as TGTGCCAGCAGCCCAGGACCGGGAAGGCAAACAGATACGCAGTATTTT. Its protein is CASSPGPGRQTDTQYF.